This TCR beta chain was identified in a study of blood T cell repertoires in COVID-19. The assay was immunoSEQ multiplex PCR, and TCRdb's table has in-frame clones only and misses some. Among over 100,000 clones listed, roughly 82% were seen once. The CDR3 runs 19 residues. Germline V lookup: CDR1 SEHNR, CDR2 FQNEAQ (reference sequence). V shed 7 bases, J shed 3 bases, and the junction held 12 bases outside the gene matches. Material: peripheral blood. The rearrangement links TRBV7-9 to TRBJ2-1; TRBD2 agrees at 16 bases. This receptor was obtained from a woman older than 75 with active or convalescent COVID-19. The CDR3 nucleotides read TGTGCCAGCAACCTAATTGGGGGACTAGCGGGAGGGAGCTACAATGAGCAGTTCTTC. This sequence encodes CASNLIGGLAGGSYNEQFF.